The rows below give T cell receptor beta chains drawn from one sample of a study of cytomegalovirus exposure and HLA in healthy donors. This table comes from immunoSEQ multiplex PCR, and its TCRdb copy is limited to in-frame clones, with some not included. In the table there are 140,000 to 150,000 clones, 94% of which are singletons. Sample: PBMCs. Source of these receptors: a man in his late teens or twenties in good health and CMV-seropositive. The CDR3 runs from the conserved cysteine through the conserved F or W. Fields, in order: D gene, J gene, V gene, clone size, CDR3 protein, CDR3 DNA. A D gene is named only where the DNA matches it firmly. Size values are once, few and many counts, or a class for expanded clones, and some rows have none.

D: .; J: TRBJ1-1; V: TRBV29-1; size: .; CDR3: CSVGEGTDTEAFF; DNA: TGCAGCGTTGGCGAGGGTACGGACACTGAAGCTTTCTTT
D: TRBD2; J: TRBJ2-3; V: TRBV5-1; size: .; CDR3: CASTRSGSDADTQYF; DNA: TGCGCCAGCACAAGAAGCGGGAGTGACGCAGATACGCAGTATTTT
D: .; J: TRBJ1-1; V: TRBV7-2; size: .; CDR3: CASSLTGGNTEAFF; DNA: TGTGCCAGCAGCTTAACTGGCGGGAACACTGAAGCTTTCTTT
D: TRBD2; J: TRBJ2-1; V: TRBV4-1; size: .; CDR3: CASSRLAGVDEQFF; DNA: TGCGCCAGCAGCCGACTAGCGGGAGTGGATGAGCAGTTCTTC
D: .; J: TRBJ1-1; V: TRBV30; size: .; CDR3: CAWGEDTEAFF; DNA: TGTGCCTGGGGGGAGGACACTGAAGCTTTCTTT
D: TRBD1; J: TRBJ2-4; V: TRBV30; size: .; CDR3: CAWGGQGGIQYF; DNA: TGTGCCTGGGGTGGACAGGGAGGCATTCAGTACTTC
D: .; J: TRBJ1-5; V: TRBV7-8; size: .; CDR3: CASSPRQNNQPQHF; DNA: TGTGCCAGCAGCCCGAGACAGAACAATCAGCCCCAGCATTTT
D: .; J: TRBJ2-1; V: TRBV18; size: .; CDR3: CASSPPGAYSYNEQFF; DNA: TGTGCCAGCTCACCACCGGGGGCTTACTCCTACAATGAGCAGTTCTTC
D: TRBD2; J: TRBJ2-1; V: TRBV27; size: .; CDR3: CASSSQPPLAGYHNEQFF; DNA: TGTGCCAGCAGTTCCCAACCCCCTCTAGCGGGTTATCACAATGAGCAGTTCTTC
D: TRBD2; J: TRBJ2-3; V: TRBV4-1; size: .; CDR3: CASSQDGLAGVADTQYF; DNA: TGCGCCAGCAGCCAAGATGGACTAGCGGGAGTTGCAGATACGCAGTATTTT
D: .; J: TRBJ2-2; V: TRBV5-4; size: once; CDR3: CASSLAGGHTGELFF; DNA: TGTGCCAGCAGCTTGGCGGGGGGCCACACCGGGGAGCTGTTTTTT
D: TRBD1; J: TRBJ2-7; V: TRBV18; size: .; CDR3: CASSPRTGVDYEQYF; DNA: TGTGCCAGCTCACCACGGACAGGGGTAGACTACGAGCAGTACTTC
D: .; J: TRBJ2-3; V: TRBV6-6; size: once; CDR3: CASSYVGAADTQYF; DNA: TGTGCCAGCAGTTACGTGGGGGCGGCAGATACGCAGTATTTT
D: TRBD1; J: TRBJ2-7; V: TRBV2; size: .; CDR3: CASSYPGQGVYEQYF; DNA: TGTGCCAGCAGCTACCCGGGACAGGGGGTATACGAGCAGTACTTC
D: TRBD2; J: TRBJ2-2; V: TRBV5-1; size: .; CDR3: CASSPLAGGTGELFF; DNA: TGCGCCAGCAGCCCACTAGCGGGAGGCACCGGGGAGCTGTTTTTT
D: .; J: TRBJ1-1; V: TRBV18; size: .; CDR3: CASSSNRDNEAFF; DNA: TGTGCCAGCTCAAGTAACCGGGACAATGAAGCTTTCTTT
D: TRBD1; J: TRBJ1-2; V: TRBV27; size: .; CDR3: CASSLRYGTGDGYTF; DNA: TGTGCCAGCAGTTTGCGCTACGGGACAGGGGATGGCTACACCTTC
D: TRBD1; J: TRBJ2-7; V: TRBV28; size: .; CDR3: CASSHRGEQYF; DNA: TGTGCCAGCAGCCACAGGGGGGAGCAGTACTTC
D: .; J: TRBJ2-2; V: TRBV7-9; size: .; CDR3: CVGQPNTGELFF; DNA: TGTGTCGGACAGCCGAACACCGGGGAGCTGTTTTTT
D: TRBD2; J: TRBJ2-1; V: TRBV10-2; size: .; CDR3: CASSYTSGSYNEQFF; DNA: TGCGCCAGCAGTTATACTAGCGGGAGCTACAATGAGCAGTTCTTC
D: .; J: TRBJ2-1; V: TRBV2; size: .; CDR3: CASSDQGLHNEQFF; DNA: TGTGCCAGCAGTGACCAGGGACTTCACAATGAGCAGTTCTTC
D: TRBD1; J: TRBJ1-2; V: TRBV14; size: .; CDR3: CASSQTDRIGGYTF; DNA: TGTGCCAGCAGCCAGACGGACAGGATCGGTGGCTACACCTTC
D: TRBD1; J: TRBJ2-7; V: TRBV27; size: .; CDR3: CASSLGQGPFYEQYF; DNA: TGTGCCAGCAGTCTCGGACAGGGCCCTTTCTACGAGCAGTACTTC
D: TRBD2; J: TRBJ2-1; V: TRBV7-2; size: .; CDR3: CASSLWVAGGGDEQFF; DNA: TGTGCCAGCAGCTTATGGGTAGCGGGAGGGGGCGATGAGCAGTTCTTC
D: TRBD2; J: TRBJ2-1; V: TRBV15; size: .; CDR3: CATSDRLAGEGNEQFF; DNA: TGTGCCACCAGCGACCGACTAGCGGGAGAGGGCAATGAGCAGTTCTTC
D: TRBD1; J: TRBJ1-1; V: TRBV28; size: .; CDR3: CASSLPVWTGRAFF; DNA: TGTGCCAGCAGTCTCCCAGTCTGGACAGGGCGAGCTTTCTTT
D: .; J: TRBJ2-5; V: TRBV5-1; size: .; CDR3: CASSPGETQYF; DNA: TGCGCCAGCAGCCCCGGAGAGACCCAGTACTTC
D: TRBD2; J: TRBJ2-2; V: TRBV7-7; size: .; CDR3: CASSSLAGHTGELFF; DNA: TGTGCCAGCAGTAGCCTAGCGGGCCACACCGGGGAGCTGTTTTTT
D: TRBD2; J: TRBJ2-3; V: TRBV7-2; size: .; CDR3: CASRPRLAAPDTQYF; DNA: TGTGCCAGCAGGCCGAGACTAGCGGCACCGGATACGCAGTATTTT
D: .; J: TRBJ1-1; V: TRBV7-7; size: .; CDR3: CASSLTPNTEAFF; DNA: TGTGCCAGCAGCCTGACACCGAACACTGAAGCTTTCTTT
D: TRBD1; J: TRBJ2-7; V: TRBV5-6; size: .; CDR3: CASSLGQGAGLYEQYF; DNA: TGTGCCAGCAGCTTAGGACAGGGGGCTGGGCTCTACGAGCAGTACTTC
D: TRBD1; J: TRBJ1-6; V: TRBV6-1; size: .; CDR3: CASSVSGQGTYSPLHF; DNA: TGTGCCAGCAGTGTCTCAGGACAGGGGACCTATTCACCCCTCCACTTT
D: .; J: TRBJ2-5; V: TRBV11-2; size: .; CDR3: CASSYSTAQETQYF; DNA: TGTGCCAGCAGCTACTCGACAGCCCAAGAGACCCAGTACTTC
D: TRBD1; J: TRBJ1-1; V: TRBV7-9; size: once; CDR3: CASSPLRDRNTEAFF; DNA: TGTGCCAGCAGCCCCCTCCGGGACAGGAACACTGAAGCTTTCTTT
D: TRBD2; J: TRBJ2-3; V: TRBV27; size: .; CDR3: CASSFLAGGPTDTQYF; DNA: TGTGCCAGCAGTTTTTTAGCGGGAGGGCCGACAGATACGCAGTATTTT
D: .; J: TRBJ2-5; V: TRBV25-1; size: .; CDR3: CASSPTRGSQETQYF; DNA: TGTGCCAGCAGTCCGACACGAGGGAGCCAAGAGACCCAGTACTTC
D: TRBD2; J: TRBJ2-1; V: TRBV5-4; size: .; CDR3: CASSRLGGLAGHEQFF; DNA: TGTGCCAGCAGCCGATTGGGGGGACTAGCGGGACATGAGCAGTTCTTC
D: TRBD2; J: TRBJ2-5; V: TRBV7-2; size: once; CDR3: CASSLASGSPHTQYF; DNA: TGTGCCAGCAGCTTAGCTAGCGGGAGCCCTCATACCCAGTACTTC
D: .; J: TRBJ2-2; V: TRBV7-9; size: .; CDR3: CASSLAPAVNTGELFF; DNA: TGTGCCAGCAGCTTAGCCCCAGCGGTGAACACCGGGGAGCTGTTTTTT
D: .; J: TRBJ2-1; V: TRBV4-1; size: .; CDR3: CASSQDLWGVNEQFF; DNA: TGCGCCAGCAGCCAAGATCTCTGGGGGGTAAATGAGCAGTTCTTC
D: TRBD2; J: TRBJ2-3; V: TRBV6-4; size: .; CDR3: CASSRTSGIITQYF; DNA: TGTGCCAGCAGTCGGACTAGCGGGATAATCACGCAGTATTTT
D: TRBD2; J: TRBJ2-1; V: TRBV19; size: .; CDR3: CASSTTSANYNEQFF; DNA: TGTGCCAGTAGTACGACTAGCGCGAACTACAATGAGCAGTTCTTC
D: .; J: TRBJ2-1; V: TRBV9; size: .; CDR3: CASSVLDEDHEQFF; DNA: TGTGCCAGCAGCGTCCTAGACGAGGATCATGAGCAGTTCTTC
D: .; J: TRBJ2-3; V: TRBV11-3; size: .; CDR3: CASSLGRTDTQYF; DNA: TGTGCCAGCAGCTTAGGGCGGACAGATACGCAGTATTTT
D: TRBD1; J: TRBJ2-7; V: TRBV6-1; size: .; CDR3: CASILGQGDYEQYF; DNA: TGTGCCAGCATTCTGGGACAGGGGGACTACGAGCAGTACTTC
D: .; J: TRBJ1-5; V: TRBV28; size: .; CDR3: CASSRNRAGQPQHF; DNA: TGTGCCAGCAGCCGAAACAGGGCAGGTCAGCCCCAGCATTTT
D: TRBD1; J: TRBJ1-2; V: TRBV6-5; size: .; CDR3: CASSPRQGHGYTF; DNA: TGTGCCAGCAGTCCCCGACAGGGGCATGGCTACACCTTC
D: TRBD2; J: TRBJ2-3; V: TRBV7-2; size: .; CDR3: CASSLAAGGDTQYF; DNA: TGTGCCAGCAGCTTAGCCGCGGGAGGGGATACGCAGTATTTT
D: TRBD1; J: TRBJ1-2; V: TRBV14; size: .; CDR3: CASSPLTGTGDSRTYGYTF; DNA: TGTGCCAGCAGCCCCCTAACCGGGACAGGGGATTCGAGGACCTATGGCTACACCTTC
D: .; J: TRBJ1-2; V: TRBV30; size: .; CDR3: CAWSRQTGPYTF; DNA: TGTGCCTGGAGTCGCCAGACAGGACCCTACACCTTC
D: .; J: TRBJ2-2; V: TRBV5-1; size: .; CDR3: CASSSHPGAGELFF; DNA: TGCGCCAGCAGCTCCCATCCGGGGGCCGGGGAGCTGTTTTTT
D: .; J: TRBJ2-7; V: TRBV27; size: .; CDR3: CASSLSGVPVYEQYF; DNA: TGTGCCAGCAGTTTATCCGGGGTGCCGGTCTACGAGCAGTACTTC
D: TRBD2; J: TRBJ2-1; V: TRBV6-4; size: few; CDR3: CASSLIAGSSYNEQFF; DNA: TGTGCCAGCAGCCTGATAGCGGGGAGCTCCTACAATGAGCAGTTCTTC
D: .; J: TRBJ1-6; V: TRBV9; size: .; CDR3: CASSVDPTRAVLHF; DNA: TGTGCCAGCAGCGTAGACCCGACCAGGGCGGTCCTCCACTTT
D: .; J: TRBJ1-2; V: TRBV5-8; size: many; CDR3: CASSSTDNYGYTF; DNA: TGTGCCAGCAGCTCCACAGATAACTATGGCTACACCTTC
D: TRBD2; J: TRBJ2-5; V: TRBV19; size: .; CDR3: CASSIQRGNEETQYF; DNA: TGTGCCAGTAGTATACAGCGGGGGAACGAAGAGACCCAGTACTTC
D: .; J: TRBJ2-1; V: TRBV30; size: once; CDR3: CAWGTGSPFF; DNA: .
D: .; J: TRBJ2-3; V: TRBV23-1; size: .; CDR3: CASSQFVEGGDTQYF; DNA: TGCGCCAGCAGTCAATTCGTCGAGGGAGGTGATACGCAGTATTTT
D: TRBD1; J: TRBJ1-4; V: TRBV5-1; size: few; CDR3: CASSLGQGATNEKLFF; DNA: TGCGCCAGCAGCTTGGGACAGGGTGCAACTAATGAAAAACTGTTTTTT